This is a list of T cell receptor beta chains from one sample in a study of cytomegalovirus exposure and HLA in healthy donors. The repertoire was sequenced with immunoSEQ multiplex PCR; TCRdb's copy has only in-frame clones and lacks some. The profile shows about 65,000 clones, around four fifths of them singletons. The specimen was PBMCs. The source is a girl aged 5-17 years in good health and CMV-seropositive. The CDR3 runs from the conserved cysteine through the conserved F or W. Each record gives: J gene, V gene, CDR3 length, CDR3 protein.

j_gene: TRBJ1-1; v_gene: TRBV30; len: 12; CDR3aa: CACGQFNTEAFF
j_gene: TRBJ2-3; v_gene: TRBV14; len: 14; CDR3aa: CASSQVRGNFTQYF
j_gene: TRBJ1-2; v_gene: TRBV2; len: 13; CDR3aa: CASSVKKRDGYTF
j_gene: TRBJ2-7; v_gene: TRBV11-1; len: 15; CDR3aa: CASSLEGQALYEQYF
j_gene: TRBJ1-2; v_gene: TRBV4-1; len: 17; CDR3aa: CASSQTLSGEGARGYTF
j_gene: TRBJ1-5; v_gene: TRBV4-1; len: 15; CDR3aa: CASSFRQGLNQPQHF
j_gene: TRBJ2-7; v_gene: TRBV29-1; len: 12; CDR3aa: CSVWSLGYEQYF
j_gene: TRBJ2-3; v_gene: TRBV1; len: 17; CDR3aa: CTSSQECGRCLSDTQYF
j_gene: TRBJ2-1; v_gene: TRBV29-1; len: 13; CDR3aa: CSVPGQGLDEQFF
j_gene: TRBJ2-3; v_gene: TRBV6-1; len: 15; CDR3aa: CASSEAVRSTDTQYF
j_gene: TRBJ1-1; v_gene: TRBV9; len: 15; CDR3aa: CASSRIRDANTEAFF
j_gene: TRBJ2-7; v_gene: TRBV7-2; len: 14; CDR3aa: CASSLETGNYEQYF
j_gene: TRBJ1-2; v_gene: TRBV7-9; len: 15; CDR3aa: CASSGRGGANYGYTF
j_gene: TRBJ1-4; v_gene: TRBV30; len: 13; CDR3aa: CAWSLKSGTELFF
j_gene: TRBJ1-2; v_gene: TRBV4-1; len: 14; CDR3aa: CASSQPQGSYGYTF
j_gene: TRBJ1-5; v_gene: TRBV2; len: 14; CDR3aa: CASSPYRGNQPQHF
j_gene: TRBJ1-5; v_gene: TRBV29-1; len: 17; CDR3aa: CSVAGTGGRYSNQPQHF
j_gene: TRBJ2-2; v_gene: TRBV6-5; len: 16; CDR3aa: CASSSYLAANTGELFF
j_gene: TRBJ1-1; v_gene: TRBV6-1; len: 15; CDR3aa: CASSARQEMNTEAFF
j_gene: TRBJ1-1; v_gene: TRBV5-6; len: 16; CDR3aa: CASSLEVGGGLTEAFF
j_gene: TRBJ1-5; v_gene: TRBV6-1; len: 16; CDR3aa: CASSEVQGLGNQPQHF
j_gene: TRBJ1-1; v_gene: TRBV19; len: 14; CDR3aa: CASSKAGGNTEAFF
j_gene: TRBJ2-7; v_gene: TRBV4-1; len: 17; CDR3aa: CASSQMGVGAGAYEQYF
j_gene: TRBJ2-2; v_gene: TRBV5-1; len: 18; CDR3aa: CASSSRTSGGQGAGELFF
j_gene: TRBJ2-7; v_gene: TRBV6-1; len: 15; CDR3aa: CASSRGGDPSYEQYF
j_gene: TRBJ2-7; v_gene: TRBV7-9; len: 13; CDR3aa: CASSSWTGSEQYF
j_gene: TRBJ2-7; v_gene: TRBV12-2; len: 15; CDR3aa: CASRLAGGLPYEQYF
j_gene: TRBJ1-2; v_gene: TRBV28; len: 13; CDR3aa: CASSLGQGYGYTF
j_gene: TRBJ2-1; v_gene: TRBV6-5; len: 15; CDR3aa: CASSYVPSAYNEQFF